This T cell receptor (beta chain) is from a study of cytomegalovirus exposure and HLA in healthy donors. Study in general: The 90 to 150 validation repertoires used a platform that matched the one used for the roughly 700 first-cohort repertoires, as a later analysis reported.

This clone was recorded a few times. The CDR3 length is 15 residues. V was cut by 1 base and J by 7 bases, with 17 bases left in between. The germline CDR1 and CDR2 sequences are GTSNPN and SVGIG (reference sequence). Sequencing was performed with immunoSEQ multiplex PCR; in TCRdb, only in-frame clones are kept and a portion is missing. Among 100,000 to 120,000 clones listed, roughly 89% were seen once. The clonotype was recovered from a woman in her late teens or twenties in good health and CMV-seronegative. Sequences were obtained from PBMCs. This chain links TRBV30 with TRBJ1-5; D is possibly TRBD1 (6 bases). The CDR3 loop is CAWSASGGAGQPQHF. Here the CDR3 DNA reads TGTGCCTGGAGTGCCTCGGGGGGCGCAGGGCAGCCCCAGCATTTT.